One sample yielded the 3 T cell receptor beta chains listed below, sequenced in a study of human T cells and chemical hapten exposure. As for time point: patch test 3, about 24 weeks after DPC sensitization. Stated treatment: therapeutic diphenylcyclopropenone sensitization with weekly scalp DPC. TCRdb recomputed calls from the RACE reads with MiXCR, one row per CDR3 protein. This repertoire shows tens of thousands of distinct CDR3 sequences, 10% to 15% found once; its top ten account for under 6%. The sequenced sample was whole blood, obtained in connection with sensitization to the hapten diphenylcyclopropenone (DPC). These TCRs come from a woman aged 50 to 60 with alopecia areata. Some clones in this sample may be carry-over from other donors' samples.

This clonotype was counted between two and nine times. This chain uses TRBV20-1 with TRBJ2-1; 7 bases line up with TRBD1. V gave up 5 bases and J gave up 6 bases; unmatched junction bases: 10. This CDR3 region has 14 residues. Per the germline V gene, CDR1 is DFQATT and CDR2 is SNEGSKA (reference sequence). CDR3 amino acids: CSASTGDAGNEQFF. The CDR3, as DNA: TGCAGTGCTTCAACAGGGGATGCAGGCAATGAGCAGTTCTTC.

The sample holds many counts of this clonotype. The chain combines TRBV20-1 with TRBJ1-3; D gene unclear. The CDR3 totals 14 residues. Germline CDR1 is DFQATT and CDR2 is SNEGSKA (reference sequence). Trimming pared 3 bases from V and 0 bases from J, leaving 9 bases between. The CDR3 sequence: CSASPSSSGNTIYF. The CDR3, as DNA: TGCAGTGCTAGCCCATCGAGCTCTGGAAACACCATATATTTT.

This clonotype was seen more than once but under ten times. The rearrangement joins TRBV11-2 to TRBJ1-5; TRBD1 agrees at 10 bases. CDR1 is SGHAT, CDR2 FQNNGV, per germline. CDR3 size: 13 residues. The V gene end was trimmed by 3 bases and the J gene end by 10 bases; junction bases not matched to a gene: 3. The CDR3 nucleotides are TGTGCCAGCAGCTTGGACAGGGGGGATCCCCAGCATTTT. Encoded protein: CASSLDRGDPQHF.